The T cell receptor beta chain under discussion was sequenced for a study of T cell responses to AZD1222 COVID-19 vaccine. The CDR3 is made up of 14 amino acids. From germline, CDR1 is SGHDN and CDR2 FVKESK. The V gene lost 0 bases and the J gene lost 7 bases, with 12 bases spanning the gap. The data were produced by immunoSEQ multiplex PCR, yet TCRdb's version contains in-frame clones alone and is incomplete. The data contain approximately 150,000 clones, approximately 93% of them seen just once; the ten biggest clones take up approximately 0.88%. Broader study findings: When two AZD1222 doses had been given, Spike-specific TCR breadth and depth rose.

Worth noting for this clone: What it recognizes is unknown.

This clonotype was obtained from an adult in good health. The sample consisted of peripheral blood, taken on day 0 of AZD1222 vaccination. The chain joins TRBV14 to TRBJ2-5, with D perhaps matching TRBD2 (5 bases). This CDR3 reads CASSQDKLAGTQYF. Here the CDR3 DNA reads TGTGCCAGCAGCCAAGATAAACTCGCGGGGACCCAGTACTTC.